The clone carrying this T cell receptor beta chain was picked up a small number of times. The antigen remains unidentified. The length of the CDR3 is 14 residues. Trimming cost V 6 bases and J 8 bases; bases outside gene matches: 10. Per germline, CDR1 MNHEY and CDR2 SVGAGI. The data were taken from a study of T cell repertoires in cytomegalovirus infection. Study-wide context: The authors relied on CMV epitopes, both recently identified HLA-C-restricted and well-studied HLA-B-restricted. General observations from the study: CMV-specific TCR beta clonotypes restricted by HLA-C were the ones dominating the ex vivo response.

TCRdb independently ran MiXCR on the reads; one entry per CDR3 protein. The repertoire has some 900,000 distinct CDR3 sequences, around a third of them found once; the top ten carry 9.5% to 15%. This sample comprised cultured CD8+ T cells from PBMCs, obtained from culture after CMV antigen stimulation. The TCR was taken from a human donor in good health (CMV status not recorded). Some clones in this sample may be carry-over from other donors' samples. The chain uses TRBV6-5 and TRBJ1-2; 9 nucleotides match TRBD1. The CDR3 loop is CASRTGTGRIGYTF. The CDR3 DNA follows: TGTGCCAGCAGGACCGGGACAGGGCGAATCGGCTACACCTTC.